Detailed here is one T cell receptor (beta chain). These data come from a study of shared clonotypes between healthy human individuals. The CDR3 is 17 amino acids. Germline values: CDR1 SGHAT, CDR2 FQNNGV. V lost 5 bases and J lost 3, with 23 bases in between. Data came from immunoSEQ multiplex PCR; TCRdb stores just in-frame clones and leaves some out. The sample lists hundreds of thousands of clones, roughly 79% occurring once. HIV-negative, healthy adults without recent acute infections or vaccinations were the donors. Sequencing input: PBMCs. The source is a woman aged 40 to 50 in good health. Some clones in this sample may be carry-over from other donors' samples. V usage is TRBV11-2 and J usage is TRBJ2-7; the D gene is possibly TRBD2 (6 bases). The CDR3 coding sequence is TGTGCCAGCAGCCCCCCCGGAGGGACGAAAAGGCTCTACGAGCAGTACTTC. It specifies CASSPPGGTKRLYEQYF.